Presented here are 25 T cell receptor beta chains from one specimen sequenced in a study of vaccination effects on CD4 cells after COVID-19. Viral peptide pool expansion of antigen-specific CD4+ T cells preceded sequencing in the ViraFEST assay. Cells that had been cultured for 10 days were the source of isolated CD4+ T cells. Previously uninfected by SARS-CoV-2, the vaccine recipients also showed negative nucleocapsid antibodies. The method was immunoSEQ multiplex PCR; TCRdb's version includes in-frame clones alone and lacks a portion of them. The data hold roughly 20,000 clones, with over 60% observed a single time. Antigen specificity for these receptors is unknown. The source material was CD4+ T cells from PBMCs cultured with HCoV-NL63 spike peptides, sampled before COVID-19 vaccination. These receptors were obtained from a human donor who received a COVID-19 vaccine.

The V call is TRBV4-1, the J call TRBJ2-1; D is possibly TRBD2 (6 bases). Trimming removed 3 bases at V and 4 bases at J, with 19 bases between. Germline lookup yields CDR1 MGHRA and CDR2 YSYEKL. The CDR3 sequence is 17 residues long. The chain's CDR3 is CASSHPLGTFGYNEQFF. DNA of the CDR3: TGCGCCAGCAGCCACCCCCTCGGGACTTTTGGGTACAATGAGCAGTTCTTC.

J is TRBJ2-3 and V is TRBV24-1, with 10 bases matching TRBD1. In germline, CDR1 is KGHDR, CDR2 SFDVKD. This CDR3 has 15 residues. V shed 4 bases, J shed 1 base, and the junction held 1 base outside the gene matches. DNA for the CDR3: TGTGCCACCAGTGAGGGGACAGGGGGCACAGATACGCAGTATTTT. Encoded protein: CATSEGTGGTDTQYF.

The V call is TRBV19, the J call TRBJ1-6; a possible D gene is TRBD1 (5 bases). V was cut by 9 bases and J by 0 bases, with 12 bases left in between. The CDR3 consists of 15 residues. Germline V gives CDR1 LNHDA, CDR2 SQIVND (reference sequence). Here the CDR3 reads CARRQKSSYNSPLHF. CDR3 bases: TGTGCCAGGAGACAGAAGAGCTCCTATAATTCACCCCTCCACTTT.

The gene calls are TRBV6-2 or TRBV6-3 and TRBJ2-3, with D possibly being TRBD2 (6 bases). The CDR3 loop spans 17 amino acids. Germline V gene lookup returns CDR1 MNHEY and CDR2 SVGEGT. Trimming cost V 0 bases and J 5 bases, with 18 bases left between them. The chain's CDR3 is CASSYSLLIGSGDTQYF. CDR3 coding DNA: TGTGCCAGCAGTTACTCGTTACTAATCGGGAGTGGAGATACGCAGTATTTT.

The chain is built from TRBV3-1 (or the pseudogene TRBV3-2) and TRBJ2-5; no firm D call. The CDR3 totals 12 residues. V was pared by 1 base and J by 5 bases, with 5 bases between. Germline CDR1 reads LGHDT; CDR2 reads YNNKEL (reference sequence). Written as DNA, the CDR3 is TGTGCCAGCAGCCAAGTCGTCGAGACCCAGTACTTC. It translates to CASSQVVETQYF.

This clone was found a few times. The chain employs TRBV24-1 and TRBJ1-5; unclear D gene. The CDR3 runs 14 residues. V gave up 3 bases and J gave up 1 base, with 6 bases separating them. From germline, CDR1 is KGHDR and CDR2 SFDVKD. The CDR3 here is CATSDPPSNQPQHF. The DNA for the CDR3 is TGTGCCACCAGTGATCCCCCCAGCAATCAGCCCCAGCATTTT.

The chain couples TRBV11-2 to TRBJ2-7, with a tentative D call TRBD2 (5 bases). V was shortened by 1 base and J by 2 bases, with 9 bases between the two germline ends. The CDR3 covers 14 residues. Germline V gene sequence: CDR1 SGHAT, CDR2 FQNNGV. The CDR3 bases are TGTGCCAGCAGCTTAGTTAAGGGAGCCTACGAGCAGTACTTC. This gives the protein CASSLVKGAYEQYF.

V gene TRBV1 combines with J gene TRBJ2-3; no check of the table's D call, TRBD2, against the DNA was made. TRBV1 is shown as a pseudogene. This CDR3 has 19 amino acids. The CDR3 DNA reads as TGCACCAGCAGCCAAGATAAAGAGCTGGCGGGTGCTAGCACAGATACGCAGTATTTT. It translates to CTSSQDKELAGASTDTQYF.

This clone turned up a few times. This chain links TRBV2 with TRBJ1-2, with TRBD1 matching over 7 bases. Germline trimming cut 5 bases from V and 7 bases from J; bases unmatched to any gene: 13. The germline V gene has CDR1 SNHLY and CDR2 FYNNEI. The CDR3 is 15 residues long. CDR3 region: CASSQTDRRVGGYTF. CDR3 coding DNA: TGTGCCAGCAGTCAAACGGACAGGAGGGTCGGTGGCTACACCTTC.

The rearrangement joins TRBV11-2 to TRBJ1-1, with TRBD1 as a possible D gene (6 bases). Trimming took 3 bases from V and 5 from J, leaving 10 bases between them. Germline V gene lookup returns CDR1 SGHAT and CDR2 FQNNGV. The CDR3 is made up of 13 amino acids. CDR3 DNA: TGTGCCAGCAGCTTTCAGGGGAATACTGAAGCTTTCTTT. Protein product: CASSFQGNTEAFF.

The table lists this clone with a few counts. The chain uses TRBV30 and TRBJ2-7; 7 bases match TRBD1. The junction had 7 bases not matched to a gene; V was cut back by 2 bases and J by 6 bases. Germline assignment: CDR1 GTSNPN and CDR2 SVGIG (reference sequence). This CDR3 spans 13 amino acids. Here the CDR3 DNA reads TGTGCCTGGAGTCTTGGTGGGACAGCCGAGCAGTACTTC. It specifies CAWSLGGTAEQYF.

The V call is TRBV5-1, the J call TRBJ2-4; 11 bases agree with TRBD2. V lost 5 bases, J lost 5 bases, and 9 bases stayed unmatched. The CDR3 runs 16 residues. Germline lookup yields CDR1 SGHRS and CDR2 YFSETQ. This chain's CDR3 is CASSLSGGATENIQYF. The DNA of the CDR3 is TGCGCCAGCAGTCTTAGCGGGGGGGCGACGGAAAACATTCAGTACTTC.

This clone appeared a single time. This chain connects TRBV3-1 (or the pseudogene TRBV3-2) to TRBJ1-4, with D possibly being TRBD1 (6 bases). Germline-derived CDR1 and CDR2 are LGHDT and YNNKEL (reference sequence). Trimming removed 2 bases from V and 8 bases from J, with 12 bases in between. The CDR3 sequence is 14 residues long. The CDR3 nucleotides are TGTGCCAGCAGCCAAAGGGGGGGAGGGGAAAAACTGTTTTTT. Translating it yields CASSQRGGGEKLFF.

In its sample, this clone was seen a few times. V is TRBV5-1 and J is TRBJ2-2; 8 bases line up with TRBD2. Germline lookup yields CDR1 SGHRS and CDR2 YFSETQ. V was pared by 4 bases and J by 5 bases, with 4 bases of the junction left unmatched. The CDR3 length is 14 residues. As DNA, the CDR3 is TGCGCCAGCAGCCTACTAGCGGAGACCGGGGAGCTGTTTTTT. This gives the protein CASSLLAETGELFF.

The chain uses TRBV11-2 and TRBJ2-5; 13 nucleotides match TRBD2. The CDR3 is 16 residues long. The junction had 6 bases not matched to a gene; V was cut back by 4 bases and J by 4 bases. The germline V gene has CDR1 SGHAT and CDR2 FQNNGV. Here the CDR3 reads CASSSTSGGARETQYF. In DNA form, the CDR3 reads TGTGCCAGCAGCTCCACTAGCGGGGGGGCCAGAGAGACCCAGTACTTC.

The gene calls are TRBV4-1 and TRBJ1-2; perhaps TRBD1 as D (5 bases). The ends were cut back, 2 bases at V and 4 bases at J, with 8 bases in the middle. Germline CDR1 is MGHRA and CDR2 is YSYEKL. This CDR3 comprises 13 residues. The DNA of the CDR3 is TGCGCCAGCAGCCAACTGGGGCTCTATGGCTACACCTTC. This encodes CASSQLGLYGYTF.

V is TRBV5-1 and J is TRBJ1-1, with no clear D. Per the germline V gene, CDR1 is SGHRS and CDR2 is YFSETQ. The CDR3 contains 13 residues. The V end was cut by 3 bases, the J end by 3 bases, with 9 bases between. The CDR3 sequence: CASSYNGDTEAFF. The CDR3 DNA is TGCGCCAGCAGCTATAATGGGGACACTGAAGCTTTCTTT.

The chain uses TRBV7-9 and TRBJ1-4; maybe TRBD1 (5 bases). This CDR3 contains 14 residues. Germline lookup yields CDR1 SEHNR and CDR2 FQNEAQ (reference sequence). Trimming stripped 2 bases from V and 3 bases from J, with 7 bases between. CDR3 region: CASSLRQSNEKLFF. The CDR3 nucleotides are TGTGCCAGCAGCTTACGACAGTCTAATGAAAAACTGTTTTTT.

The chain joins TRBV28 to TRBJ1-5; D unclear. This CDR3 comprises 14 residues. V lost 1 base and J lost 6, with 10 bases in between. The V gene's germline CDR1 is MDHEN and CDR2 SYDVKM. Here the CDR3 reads CASSLFWGGQPQHF. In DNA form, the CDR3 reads TGTGCCAGCAGTTTATTCTGGGGAGGTCAGCCCCAGCATTTT.

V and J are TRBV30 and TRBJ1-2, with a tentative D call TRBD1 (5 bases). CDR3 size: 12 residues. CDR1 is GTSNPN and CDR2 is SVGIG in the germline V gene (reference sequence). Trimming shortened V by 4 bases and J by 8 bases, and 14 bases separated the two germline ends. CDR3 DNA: TGTGCCTGGATTCGAGGGGACCGCGGCTACACCTTC. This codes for CAWIRGDRGYTF.

The CDR3 DNA reads as TGTGCCAGCAGTGAGTCTTGGCAATACAATGAGCAGTTCTTC. It codes for CASSESWQYNEQFF. This sequence joins TRBV6-1 and TRBJ2-1; D remains ambiguous. This CDR3 is 14 amino acids long. The V gene lost 3 bases and the J gene lost 4 bases, with 10 bases spanning the gap. Germline-derived CDR1 and CDR2 are MNHNS and SASEGT.

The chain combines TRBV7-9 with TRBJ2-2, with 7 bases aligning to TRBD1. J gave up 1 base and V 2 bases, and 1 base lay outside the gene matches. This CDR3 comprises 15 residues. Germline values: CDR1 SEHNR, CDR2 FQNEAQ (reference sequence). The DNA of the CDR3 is TGTGCCAGCAGCTTACGGGACAGGAACACCGGGGAGCTGTTTTTT. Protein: CASSLRDRNTGELFF. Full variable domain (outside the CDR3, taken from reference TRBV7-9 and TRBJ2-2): DTGVSQNPRHKITKRGQNVTFRCDPISEHNRLYWYRQTLGQGPEFLTYFQNEAQLEKSRLLSDRFSAERPKGSFSTLEIQRTEQGDSAMYLCASSLRDRNTGELFFGEGSRLTVL.

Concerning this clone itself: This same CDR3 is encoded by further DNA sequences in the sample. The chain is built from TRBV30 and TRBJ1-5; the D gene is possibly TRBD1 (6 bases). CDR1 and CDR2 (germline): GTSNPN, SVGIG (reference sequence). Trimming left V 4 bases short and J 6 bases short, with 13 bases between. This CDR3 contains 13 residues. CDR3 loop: CAWTGGAGQPQHF. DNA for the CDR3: TGTGCCTGGACGGGGGGCGCGGGTCAGCCCCAGCATTTT.

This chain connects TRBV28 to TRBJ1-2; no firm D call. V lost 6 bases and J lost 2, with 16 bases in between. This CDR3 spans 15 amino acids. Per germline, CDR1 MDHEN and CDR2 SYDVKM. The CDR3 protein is CASSFGLGGNYGYTF. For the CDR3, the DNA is TGTGCCAGCAGCTTCGGACTAGGAGGGAACTATGGCTACACCTTC.

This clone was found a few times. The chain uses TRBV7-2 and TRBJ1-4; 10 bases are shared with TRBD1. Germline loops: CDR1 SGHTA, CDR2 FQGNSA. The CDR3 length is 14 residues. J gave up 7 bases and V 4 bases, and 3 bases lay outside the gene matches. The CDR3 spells CASSSGTGAEKLFF. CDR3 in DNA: TGTGCCAGCAGCTCCGGGACAGGGGCTGAAAAACTGTTTTTT.